This T cell receptor (beta chain) appears in the sequencing data of a study of cytomegalovirus exposure and HLA in healthy donors. Findings and limits, study-wide: When analyzed later, a missense DCLRE1C variant was found to be linked to TCR beta V- and J-gene trimming.

The PCR used 60 Vbeta and 13 Jbeta primers. Per the authors' pipeline: Around 12 million of around 85 million unique TCR beta chains were shared, per a later count. Assay: immunoSEQ multiplex PCR; the TCRdb copy retains only in-frame clones and omits some. V, J and clone size were drawn from that table, and D and trimming were deduced from the DNA. Here the sample spans 160,000 or so clones, about 80% being singletons. Points on this clone: Its matching antigen is unknown.

Sequencing was done on a sample of PBMCs. This TCR was sampled from a man aged 40-50 years in good health and CMV-seropositive.

CDR3 protein: CASGLGRRIQPEKNTGELFF. For the CDR3, the DNA is TGTGCTAGTGGTTTGGGGAGGCGGATACAACCAGAAAAAAACACCGGGGAGCTGTTTTTT. The chain uses TRBV12-5 and TRBJ2-2; perhaps TRBD2 as D (5 bases). The CDR3 totals 20 residues. V lost 1 base and J 2 bases, leaving 23 bases between the germline ends. From germline, CDR1 is LGHNT and CDR2 FRNRAP.